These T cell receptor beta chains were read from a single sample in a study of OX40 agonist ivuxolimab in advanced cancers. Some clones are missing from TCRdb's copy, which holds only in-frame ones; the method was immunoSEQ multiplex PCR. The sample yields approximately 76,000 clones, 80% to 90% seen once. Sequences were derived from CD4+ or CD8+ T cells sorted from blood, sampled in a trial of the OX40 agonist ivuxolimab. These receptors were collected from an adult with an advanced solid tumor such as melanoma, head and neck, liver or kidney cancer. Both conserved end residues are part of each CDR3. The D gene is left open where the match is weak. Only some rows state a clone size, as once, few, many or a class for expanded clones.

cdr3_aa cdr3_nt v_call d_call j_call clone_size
CASSILEDSSSGNTIYF TGTGCCAGTAGTATTTTGGAAGACAGCAGCTCTGGAAACACCATATATTTT TRBV19 - TRBJ1-3 medium-sized
CATSRDGTGGGYTF TGTGCCACCAGCAGAGACGGGACGGGGGGTGGCTACACCTTC TRBV15 - TRBJ1-2 -
CATSPSGSYEQYF TGTGCCACCTCCCCTAGCGGATCCTACGAGCAGTACTTC TRBV15 TRBD2 TRBJ2-7 -
CASSFGGAYGYTF TGTGCCAGCAGCTTCGGGGGGGCTTATGGCTACACCTTC TRBV5-6 - TRBJ1-2 -
CASTKDGVGYTF TGTGCCAGCACAAAAGACGGGGTTGGCTACACCTTC TRBV6-6 - TRBJ1-2 -
CASSRDYGETQYF TGTGCCAGCAGCCGGGACTACGGGGAGACCCAGTACTTC TRBV9 TRBD2 TRBJ2-5 few
CASSGEAPETQYF TGCGCCAGCAGTGGAGAGGCGCCGGAGACCCAGTACTTC TRBV10-2 - TRBJ2-5 -
CASSLFSGGAFF TGTGCCAGCAGTTTATTCTCCGGCGGTGCTTTCTTT TRBV28 - TRBJ1-1 -
CASSVRDGNTGELFF TGTGCCAGCAGCGTCCGGGACGGAAACACCGGGGAGCTGTTTTTT TRBV9 - TRBJ2-2 -
CASSLNSGTGGPFF TGCGCCAGCAGCCTCAACTCCGGGACAGGGGGGCCTTTCTTT TRBV10-1 TRBD1 TRBJ1-1 -
CASSLSAGGPGELFF TGTGCCAGCAGCCTCTCAGCAGGGGGCCCCGGGGAGCTGTTTTTT TRBV7-9 TRBD1 TRBJ2-2 -
CASSLSLGVAGELFF TGCGCCAGCAGCTTGTCGCTGGGGGTGGCCGGGGAGCTGTTTTTT TRBV5-1 - TRBJ2-2 few
CASSPPGGNQPQHF TGTGCCAGCAGCCCCCCAGGGGGGAATCAGCCCCAGCATTTT TRBV5-5 TRBD1 TRBJ1-5 -
CASSYQETQYF TGTGCCAGCAGCTATCAAGAGACCCAGTACTTC TRBV2 - TRBJ2-5 -
CASSLGGLAKNIQYF TGTGCCAGCAGCTTGGGGGGGCTAGCCAAAAACATTCAGTACTTC TRBV7-8 - TRBJ2-4 -
CATSRGADRGLITIYF TGTGCCACCAGCAGAGGGGCCGACAGGGGGCTTATCACCATATATTTT TRBV15 TRBD1 TRBJ1-3 -
CASSAGNYGYTF TGTGCCAGCAGCGCGGGGAACTATGGCTACACCTTC TRBV6-5 - TRBJ1-2 -
CASSTVNQPQHF TGTGCCAGCAGCACCGTCAATCAGCCCCAGCATTTT TRBV7-3 - TRBJ1-5 -
CASSTRTVVGTIYF TGCGCCAGCAGCACCCGGACGGTAGTGGGAACCATATATTTT TRBV4-1 - TRBJ1-3 -
CASSVGYGSYNEQFF TGTGCCAGCAGCGTAGGGTACGGATCCTACAATGAGCAGTTCTTC TRBV9 - TRBJ2-1 -
CASSLSTIGSAYNSPLHF TGTGCCAGCAGTTTATCGACAATTGGAAGCGCCTATAATTCACCCCTCCACTTT TRBV27 - TRBJ1-6 once
CASSQEMRLATYNEQFF TGCGCCAGCAGCCAAGAAATGAGACTTGCCACCTACAATGAGCAGTTCTTC TRBV4-3 - TRBJ2-1 -
CASSLSTETEAFF TGTGCCAGCAGCCTCTCGACGGAGACTGAAGCTTTCTTT TRBV7-7 - TRBJ1-1 -
CASSLADTFPPYEQYF TGTGCCAGCAGCTTGGCCGACACTTTCCCTCCCTACGAGCAGTACTTC TRBV5-6 - TRBJ2-7 -
CASSKRQGDYGYTF TGTGCCAGTAGTAAGAGACAGGGGGACTATGGCTACACCTTC TRBV19 TRBD1 TRBJ1-2 -
CASSSAGQNQPQHF TGTGCCAGCAGCTCCGCGGGACAAAATCAGCCCCAGCATTTT TRBV7-2 - TRBJ1-5 -
CAISDGTASYEQYF TGTGCCATCAGTGATGGGACAGCCTCCTACGAGCAGTACTTC TRBV10-3 TRBD1 TRBJ2-7 -
CASSFSHGTLYYEQYF TGTGCCAGCAGTTTTTCCCACGGGACACTGTACTACGAGCAGTACTTC TRBV27 - TRBJ2-7 -
CASSHGTIPGAYNEQFF TGCGCCAGCAGCCACGGGACTATCCCGGGGGCTTACAATGAGCAGTTCTTC TRBV5-1 - TRBJ2-1 -
CASSLARQGNTEAFF TGTGCCAGCAGCTTGGCTCGACAGGGGAACACTGAAGCTTTCTTT TRBV5-4 TRBD1 TRBJ1-1 -
CASSLGVGGSTDTQYF TGCGCCAGCAGCTTGGGGGTGGGAGGTTCGACAGATACGCAGTATTTT TRBV5-1 - TRBJ2-3 once
CATQQTTGRNEKLFF TGTGCCACCCAGCAGACGACAGGCCGGAATGAAAAACTGTTTTTT TRBV19 - TRBJ1-4 -
CASSLYWDGVRSEQYF TGTGCCAGCAGCCTCTATTGGGACGGTGTAAGATCCGAGCAGTACTTC TRBV5-6 - TRBJ2-7 -
CASSRGLAGEPYNEQFF TGTGCCAGCAGCCGGGGACTAGCGGGGGAGCCCTACAATGAGCAGTTCTTC TRBV11-3 TRBD2 TRBJ2-1 -
CASSLARALGAFF TGTGCCAGCAGCTTAGCCCGGGCGCTGGGAGCTTTCTTT TRBV11-2 - TRBJ1-1 -
CASRSQGELNSGNTIYF TGTGCCAGCAGATCTCAGGGGGAACTTAACTCTGGAAACACCATATATTTT TRBV6-4 TRBD1 TRBJ1-3 -
CASSLDGANYGYTF TGTGCCAGCAGCTTGGACGGGGCTAACTATGGCTACACCTTC TRBV5-6 - TRBJ1-2 -
CASESGGQNIQYF TGTGCCTCGGAGAGCGGAGGCCAAAACATTCAGTACTTC TRBV5-6 - TRBJ2-4 -
CASWDRDREKLFF TGTGCCAGCTGGGACAGGGATAGGGAAAAACTGTTTTTT TRBV6-1 TRBD1 TRBJ1-4 few
CASSLTSGEQYF TGTGCCAGCAGCTTAACTTCGGGCGAGCAGTACTTC TRBV7-9 - TRBJ2-7 once
CASSLAGETDTQYF TGTGCCAGCAGCTTAGCGGGAGAAACAGATACGCAGTATTTT TRBV7-2 - TRBJ2-3 few
CASSFPANTNEQFF TGCGCCAGCAGCTTCCCCGCTAATACAAATGAGCAGTTCTTC TRBV4-1 - TRBJ2-1 -
CASSGGLHEQYF TGTGCCAGCAGCGGGGGGCTACACGAGCAGTACTTC TRBV16 - TRBJ2-7 -
CASSVGQPGISTDTQYF TGTGCCAGCAGCGTAGGACAGCCTGGGATTAGCACAGATACGCAGTATTTT TRBV9 - TRBJ2-3 -
CASSLGLVAGGLNNEQFF TGTGCCAGCAGCTTAGGCCTTGTTGCGGGGGGGCTTAACAATGAGCAGTTCTTC TRBV13 TRBD2 TRBJ2-1 once
CASSLAGQGINEKLFF TGCGCCAGCAGCTTGGCCGGGCAAGGGATCAATGAAAAACTGTTTTTT TRBV5-1 - TRBJ1-4 -
CASSPRVIAYNEQFF TGTGCCAGCAGCCCGAGGGTAATCGCCTACAATGAGCAGTTCTTC TRBV27 - TRBJ2-1 -
CASSLGDRAANKKLFF TGCGCCAGCAGCTTGGGGGACAGAGCAGCTAATAAAAAACTGTTTTTT TRBV5-1 TRBD1 TRBJ1-4 once
CASSAGQSYEQYF TGTGCCAGCAGCGCGGGACAGTCCTACGAGCAGTACTTC TRBV19 - TRBJ2-7 once
CASSDARQGNSPLHF TGTGCCAGCAGTGATGCGAGACAGGGGAATTCACCCCTCCACTTT TRBV25-1 TRBD1 TRBJ1-6 -